Shown below are 4 T cell receptor beta chains from a single sample sequenced in a study of beta chain features in type 1 diabetes. Reverse transcribing all isolated RNA meant expressed TCRB transcripts were sequenced. Libraries were prepared by immunoSEQ multiplex PCR; TCRdb keeps only in-frame clonotypes and omits some of them. Of about 40,000 clones detected, roughly two thirds appear once; the ten largest clones hold approximately 2%. The sample consisted of Tregs from blood. The source of these receptors is a woman between 25 and 40 years old in good health.

V gene TRBV4-3 combines with J gene TRBJ1-2, with 11 bases identical to TRBD1. CDR1 is LGHNA and CDR2 is YSLEER in the germline V gene. The CDR3 covers 13 residues. Trimming took 3 bases from V and 8 from J; bases not matched to a gene: 2. DNA for the CDR3: TGCGCCAGCAGCCAGGGACAGGGGGACGGCTACACCTTC. Its translation: CASSQGQGDGYTF.

This clone was detected a few times. This chain connects TRBV2 to TRBJ2-5; 8 positions agree with TRBD1. CDR3 length: 18 amino acids. Germline-derived CDR1 and CDR2 are SNHLY and FYNNEI. V dropped 6 bases and J dropped 3; count of bases not matched to a gene: 18. CDR3 loop: CASSQSLRQGLSEETQYF. The CDR3 bases are TGTGCCAGCAGCCAGAGTCTGAGACAGGGGCTATCCGAAGAGACCCAGTACTTC.

In this sample, this clone turned up a few times. The chain recombines TRBV5-1 with TRBJ1-1; D may be TRBD1 (6 bases). This CDR3 has 15 residues. V lost 2 bases to trimming and J lost 1 base, with 12 bases between them. Per germline, CDR1 SGHRS and CDR2 YFSETQ. The CDR3 sequence: CASSFRGQTNTEAFF. CDR3 bases: TGCGCCAGCAGCTTTCGGGGACAAACGAACACTGAAGCTTTCTTT.

This clone was recorded a few times. V usage is TRBV7-9 and J usage is TRBJ2-1, with 9 bases lining up with TRBD1. This CDR3 has 15 amino acids. V lost 5 bases to trimming and J lost 6 bases; unmatched junction nucleotides: 8. CDR1 is SEHNR, CDR2 FQNEAQ, per germline (reference sequence). CDR3 residues: CASSPNRGRVNEQFF. CDR3 sequence (DNA): TGTGCCAGCAGCCCAAACAGGGGGCGGGTCAATGAGCAGTTCTTC.